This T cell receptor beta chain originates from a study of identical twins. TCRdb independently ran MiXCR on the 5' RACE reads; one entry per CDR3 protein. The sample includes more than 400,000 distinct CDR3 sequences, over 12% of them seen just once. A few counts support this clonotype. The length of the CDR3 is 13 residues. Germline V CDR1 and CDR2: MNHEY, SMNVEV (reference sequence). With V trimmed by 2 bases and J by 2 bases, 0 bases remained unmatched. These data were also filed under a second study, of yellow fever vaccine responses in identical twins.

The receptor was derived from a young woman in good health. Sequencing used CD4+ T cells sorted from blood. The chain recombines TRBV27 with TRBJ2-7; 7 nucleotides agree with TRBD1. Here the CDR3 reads CASSLQGAYEQYF. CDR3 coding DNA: TGTGCCAGCAGTTTACAGGGGGCCTACGAGCAGTACTTC.